This T cell receptor (beta chain) was documented in a study of T cell clones after liver transplantation. Study as a whole: Until 12-24 months post-transplant, subjects got standard immunosuppression and no induction.

Trimming left V 2 bases short and J 5 bases short, with 17 bases between. Germline loops: CDR1 SGHNT, CDR2 YENEEA. The CDR3 covers 16 residues. This clone came up a few times. Some clones are missing from TCRdb's copy, which holds only in-frame ones; the method was immunoSEQ multiplex PCR. The sample holds around 70,000 clones, 92% seen once. CD3+CD4+ and CD3+CD8+ cells were FACS-sorted from thawed unstimulated PBMCs. The V and J genes are TRBV11-3 and TRBJ2-3, with a tentative D call TRBD2 (5 bases). The sample consisted of CD4+ T cells from blood, taken about 27 months after liver transplant. The sequence derives from a human patient who received a liver transplant. The graft donor may be the source of some T cells. CDR3 sequence: CASSLFSGSLGDTQYF. CDR3 bases: TGTGCCAGCAGCTTATTCAGCGGCTCCTTGGGAGATACGCAGTATTTT.